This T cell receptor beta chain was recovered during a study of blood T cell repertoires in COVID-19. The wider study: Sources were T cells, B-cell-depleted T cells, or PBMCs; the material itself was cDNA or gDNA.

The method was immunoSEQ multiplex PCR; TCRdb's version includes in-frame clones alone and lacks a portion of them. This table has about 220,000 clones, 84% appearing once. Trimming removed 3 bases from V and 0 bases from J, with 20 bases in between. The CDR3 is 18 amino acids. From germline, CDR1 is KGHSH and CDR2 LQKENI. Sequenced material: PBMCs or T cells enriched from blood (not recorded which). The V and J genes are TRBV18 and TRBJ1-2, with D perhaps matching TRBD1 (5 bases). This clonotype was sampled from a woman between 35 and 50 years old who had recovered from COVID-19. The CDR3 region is CASSPAGPRAGANYGYTF. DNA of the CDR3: TGTGCCAGCTCACCGGCAGGGCCTAGGGCCGGAGCTAACTATGGCTACACCTTC.